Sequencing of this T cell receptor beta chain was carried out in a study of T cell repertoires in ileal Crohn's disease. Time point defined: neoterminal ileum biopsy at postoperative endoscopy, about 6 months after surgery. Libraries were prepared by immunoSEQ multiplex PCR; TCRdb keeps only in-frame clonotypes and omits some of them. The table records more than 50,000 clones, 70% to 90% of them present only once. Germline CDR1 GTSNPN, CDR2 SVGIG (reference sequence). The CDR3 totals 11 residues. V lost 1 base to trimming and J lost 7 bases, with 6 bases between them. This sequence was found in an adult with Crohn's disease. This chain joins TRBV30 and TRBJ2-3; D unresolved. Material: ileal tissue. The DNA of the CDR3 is TGTGCCTGGAGTGATTCAAATACGCAGTATTTT. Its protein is CAWSDSNTQYF.